The clone carrying this T cell receptor beta chain was seen more than once but under ten times. No antigen is known for it. The method was immunoSEQ multiplex PCR; TCRdb's version includes in-frame clones alone and lacks a portion of them. The data show some 75,000 clones, with 75% to 90% seen just once and over 0.45% held by the top ten. These data belong to a study of T cell clones after liver transplantation. Study-wide context: In this trial, immunosuppression withdrawal was attempted within 2 years of liver transplant. HCV positivity affected three of eight recipients; the rest lacked autoimmune or viral indications.

Study-level results: In two subjects, few donor cells limited the measurable donor-reactive repertoire. A larger donor-reactive than third-party decline suggested partial antigen-specific deletion.

The germline V gene has CDR1 MGHRA and CDR2 YSYEKL. V was clipped by 4 bases and J by 6 bases, with 9 bases between them. This CDR3 contains 12 residues. This chain links TRBV4-1 with TRBJ1-1; D may be TRBD1 (5 bases). The sequence came from a human donor who received a liver transplant. The sample here was CD4+ T cells from blood, taken before liver transplant. Here the CDR3 DNA reads TGCGCCAGCAGCCGCCAGGGTGCTGAAGCTTTCTTT. This codes for CASSRQGAEAFF.